The clone carrying this T cell receptor (beta chain) appeared a few times. The antigen is unknown. Of the isolated RNA, all was reverse transcribed, and so the sequenced material was expressed TCRB transcripts. Sequencing was performed with immunoSEQ multiplex PCR; in TCRdb, only in-frame clones are kept and a portion is missing. The table includes about half a million clones, roughly 10% detected once. The data derive from a study of beta chain features in type 1 diabetes. Findings and caveats of the study: Lower insertion and higher deletion counts appeared at VDJ junctions in type 1 diabetes patients. There was no resolution here of whether HLA type influences TCRB rearrangement.

One heparinised draw of blood, averaging around 100 mL, came from each donor. Sorting produced populations that all topped 98% purity. CDR1 DFQATT and CDR2 SNEGSKA come from the germline V gene (reference sequence). CDR3 length: 11 residues. V lost 5 bases and J lost 4, with 8 bases in between. The V gene is TRBV20-1, the J gene TRBJ2-5; D tentatively fits TRBD1 or TRBD2 (5 bases each). The sample consisted of naive CD4+ T cells from blood. The source of this sequence is a woman in her late teens or twenties in good health. The CDR3 is CSAAGRETQYF. The CDR3, as DNA: TGCAGTGCTGCAGGGAGAGAGACCCAGTACTTC.